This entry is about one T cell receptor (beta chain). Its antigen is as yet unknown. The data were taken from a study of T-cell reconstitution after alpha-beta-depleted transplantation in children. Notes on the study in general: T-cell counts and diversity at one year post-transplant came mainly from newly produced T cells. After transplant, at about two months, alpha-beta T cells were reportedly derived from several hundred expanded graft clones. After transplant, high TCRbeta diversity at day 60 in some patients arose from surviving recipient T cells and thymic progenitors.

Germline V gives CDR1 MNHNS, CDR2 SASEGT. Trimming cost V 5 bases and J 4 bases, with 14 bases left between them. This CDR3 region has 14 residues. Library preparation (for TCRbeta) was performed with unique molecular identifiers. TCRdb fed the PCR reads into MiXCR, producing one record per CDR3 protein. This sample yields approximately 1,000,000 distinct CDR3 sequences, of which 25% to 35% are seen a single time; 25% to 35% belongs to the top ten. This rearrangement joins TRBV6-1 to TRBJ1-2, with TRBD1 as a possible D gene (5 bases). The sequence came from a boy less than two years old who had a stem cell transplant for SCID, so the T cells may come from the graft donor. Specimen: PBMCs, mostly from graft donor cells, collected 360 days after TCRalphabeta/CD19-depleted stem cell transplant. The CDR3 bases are TGTGCCAGCAGTCGGGACGTTAAGGGCTATGGCTACACCTTC. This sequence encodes CASSRDVKGYGYTF.